The T cell receptor beta chain under discussion was sequenced for a study of CXCR3-negative and CXCR3-positive naive CD8 T cells. Whole-study findings and limits: Comparison of naive CXCR3-negative and CXCR3-positive cells revealed similar TRBV-TRBJ usage, while memory cells differed. Surface CD5 looked about the same in the naive subsets, so the authors worked out TCR strength from TRB CDR3 properties.

As concerns this clonotype: Its antigen is undetermined.

Sorting yielded triplicates of about 300,000 cells for each CD8+ T cell subset. The libraries of TRB cDNA were prepared using 5' RACE with UMI labels. After re-calling the 5' RACE reads, TCRdb lists one entry per CDR3 protein, DNA absent. The sample totals some 130,000 distinct CDR3 sequences. Per germline, CDR1 PRHDT and CDR2 FYEKMQ (reference sequence). This CDR3 comprises 16 residues. This sequence joins TRBV13 and TRBJ1-2; TCRdb's D call of TRBD1 is untestable without DNA. Material for sequencing was naive CXCR3- CD8+ T cells from blood. As for subset: CD45RO-CCR7+CD27+CD95- naive CD8+ T cells lacking CXCR3 (TNR3-). This receptor was obtained from a human donor in good health. Some clones in this sample may be carry-over from other donors' samples. CDR3: CASSFGGTGLIYGYTF.